One sample yielded the 5 T cell receptor beta chains listed below, sequenced in a study of T cells in Graves' hyperthyroidism and ophthalmopathy. RNA transcripts yielded amplified TCR beta CDR3 regions. The study used the HTBI primer set for a first-round RT-PCR of the TCR CDR3. A single record per CDR3 protein comes from TCRdb applying MiXCR to the multiplex PCR reads. The sample holds hundreds of thousands of distinct CDR3 sequences, approximately 15% seen once. Sequenced material: blood. These receptors were collected from a man between 18 and 29 years old with Graves' ophthalmopathy.

The V and J genes are TRBV7-2 and TRBJ1-1, with a weak D call TRBD1 (6 bases). The germline V and J ends were trimmed by 3 bases and 1 base, with 12 bases remaining between them. Germline CDR1 and CDR2: SGHTA and FQGNSA. CDR3 length: 15 amino acids. The DNA of the CDR3 is TGTGCCAGCAGCTTCGGGGGGCGCGGGAACACTGAAGCTTTCTTT. Residues: CASSFGGRGNTEAFF.

This clonotype came up many times. The rearrangement uses TRBV18 and TRBJ2-7, with D perhaps TRBD1 (6 bases). The CDR3 consists of 13 residues. V lost 8 bases and J 5 bases, leaving 16 bases between the germline ends. Germline loops: CDR1 KGHSH, CDR2 LQKENI. CDR3 residues: CASQQGVRDEQYF. The CDR3 DNA is TGTGCCAGCCAACAGGGCGTACGCGACGAGCAGTACTTC.

This clonotype was counted many times. The gene calls are TRBV6-1 and TRBJ2-5; the match to TRBD2 covers 7 bases. Germline lookup yields CDR1 MNHNS and CDR2 SASEGT. The CDR3 contains 15 residues. The J segment lost 4 bases and the V segment lost 8 bases, leaving 13 bases of the junction unmatched. The CDR3 sequence: CASLGGRGGGETQYF. CDR3 nucleotide sequence: TGTGCCAGCTTGGGGGGGAGAGGAGGCGGAGAGACCCAGTACTTC.

This clonotype was recorded a few times. The genes are TRBV28 and TRBJ2-1; TRBD2 is a possible D gene (6 bases). CDR1 and CDR2 from the germline V gene are MDHEN and SYDVKM. The V end lost 6 bases, the J end lost 4 bases, and 13 bases lay between the germline ends. This CDR3 contains 14 residues. CDR3 amino acids: CASRETREYNEQFF. The DNA of the CDR3 is TGTGCCAGCAGAGAGACTAGAGAGTACAATGAGCAGTTCTTC. The complete variable domain, with remaining parts taken from reference TRBV28 and TRBJ2-1, reads DVKVTQSSRYLVKRTGEKVFLECVQDMDHENMFWYRQDPGLGLRLIYFSYDVKMKEKGDIPEGYSVSREKKERFSLILESASTNQTSMYLCASRETREYNEQFFGPGTRLTVL.

This clonotype was seen repeatedly, ten times or more. V gene TRBV7-9 combines with J gene TRBJ2-3, with 10 positions matching TRBD2. CDR3 size: 15 residues. With V trimmed by 5 bases and J by 2 bases, 4 bases remained unmatched. Germline V lookup: CDR1 SEHNR, CDR2 FQNEAQ (reference sequence). The CDR3 sequence is CASSTLAGATDTQYF. The CDR3 coding sequence is TGTGCCAGCAGCACCCTAGCGGGAGCCACAGATACGCAGTATTTT.